These T cell receptor beta chains were read from a single sample in a study of T cells in Graves' hyperthyroidism and ophthalmopathy. TCRdb reprocessed the multiplex PCR reads via MiXCR and lists one record per CDR3 protein. The sample lists under 350,000 distinct CDR3 sequences; about a sixth were seen once. Material for sequencing was blood. These receptors all come from a woman in her sixties or seventies with Graves' ophthalmopathy. The CDR3 runs from the conserved cysteine through the conserved F or W. The D gene is left open where the match is weak. Only part of the rows carry a size: once, few, many, or a class if the clone is expanded.

j_call clone_size d_call v_call cdr3_nt cdr3_aa
TRBJ1-6 NA TRBD1 TRBV7-9 TGTGCCAGCAGCTTAGTTGGGACAGGGGATTCACCCCTCCACTTT CASSLVGTGDSPLHF
TRBJ1-2 NA TRBD1 TRBV20-1 TGCAGTGCTAGTTTTTGGACAGGCTGGCGCTATGGCTACACCTTC CSASFWTGWRYGYTF
TRBJ2-1 NA NA TRBV28 TGTGCCAGCCGTTTAAACACGGGAGTGGGGGAGCAGTTCTTC CASRLNTGVGEQFF
TRBJ2-3 few TRBD2 TRBV10-1 TGCGCCAGCAGTGCAAGTGCGGGAGCTACAGATACGCAGTATTTT CASSASAGATDTQYF
TRBJ1-6 many NA TRBV2 TGTGCCAGCAGTGAAGCAGAGCAGGGGTCCTATAATTCACCCCTCCACTTT CASSEAEQGSYNSPLHF
TRBJ2-7 few TRBD1 TRBV7-9 TGTGCCAGCAGCCCCCCGTACGGGACAGGGGCCCTCGAGCAGTACTTC CASSPPYGTGALEQYF
TRBJ2-5 few NA TRBV3-1 TGTGCCAGCAGCCAAGGGGCCCTAGCGATCAGTGAGACCCAGTACTTC CASSQGALAISETQYF
TRBJ2-3 NA NA TRBV20-1 TGCAGTGGGGGTGGGAGCAAGCTTTCAGATACGCAGTATTTT CSGGGSKLSDTQYF
TRBJ2-1 NA NA TRBV28 TGTGCCAGCAGTCCCGGAGGGCGACAGCACAATGAGCAGTTCTTC CASSPGGRQHNEQFF
TRBJ2-7 many NA TRBV3-1 TGTGCCAGCAGCCAAGGAACGACATCGGAGTTTACCTACGAGCAGTACTTC CASSQGTTSEFTYEQYF
TRBJ2-5 NA NA TRBV4-1 TGCGCCAGCAGCCCGGGGACTGCCGCCGGGCAAGAGACCCAGTACTTC CASSPGTAAGQETQYF
TRBJ2-3 many NA TRBV12-3/TRBV12-4 TGTGCCAGCAGTTCCTATGGGGGCACTACGCAGTATTTT CASSSYGGTTQYF
TRBJ1-3 NA NA TRBV20-1 TGCAGTGCTAGAGATTCCCGGACGGAACACATATATTTT CSARDSRTEHIYF
TRBJ2-1 NA TRBD1 TRBV27 TGTGCCAGCAGACCGGGACAGGGAAGGTCCTACAATGAGCAGTTCTTC CASRPGQGRSYNEQFF
TRBJ1-3 many NA TRBV7-2 TGTGCCAGCAGCTTTGGTCAGGGAAACACCATATATTTT CASSFGQGNTIYF
TRBJ1-2 NA TRBD1 TRBV6-5 TGTGCCAGCAGTTCCCGGACAGGGGGCTTCTATGGCTACACCTTC CASSSRTGGFYGYTF
TRBJ2-7 many TRBD2 TRBV7-6 TGTGCCAGCAGCGGGGGACTAGCGGAATCCTACGAGCAGTACTTC CASSGGLAESYEQYF
TRBJ2-5 few TRBD2 TRBV10-3 TGTGCCATCAGTGCTCGTGAATTAGCGGGAGTGGAGACCCAGTACTTC CAISARELAGVETQYF
TRBJ1-5 few NA TRBV6-5 TGTGCCAGCAGTTACGGGTGGAATCAGCCCCAGCATTTT CASSYGWNQPQHF
TRBJ2-7 few NA TRBV9 TGTGCCAGTAGTATAGATCCACAGAACTACGAGCAGTACTTC CASSIDPQNYEQYF
TRBJ2-1 NA NA TRBV7-2 TGTGCCAGCAGCCTGGGGGCCGGTTTCGACAATGAGCAGTTCTTC CASSLGAGFDNEQFF
TRBJ2-1 NA NA TRBV7-3 TGTGCCAGCAGCTCCCTACACCCCGGCGGTGAGCAGTTCTTC CASSSLHPGGEQFF
TRBJ2-1 many NA TRBV5-1 TGCGCCAGCAGCCCTAGGTCAGGGACCTACAATGAGCAGTTCTTC CASSPRSGTYNEQFF
TRBJ1-1 many NA TRBV3-1 TGTGCCAGCAGCCCCTACGGGCCAAACACTGAAGCTTTCTTT CASSPYGPNTEAFF
TRBJ2-7 many NA TRBV27 TGTGCCAGCAGTTCCTCGGGAAGTGGGGGCTCCTACGAGCAGTACTTC CASSSSGSGGSYEQYF
TRBJ2-5 NA NA TRBV19 TGTGCCAGTAGTATCGGACAGTCTTCCCAAGAGACCCAGTACTTC CASSIGQSSQETQYF
TRBJ1-2 many NA TRBV7-9 TGTGCCAGCAGCCCCACCGGGCACTTGTCCTATGGCTACACCTTC CASSPTGHLSYGYTF
TRBJ2-2 NA TRBD2 TRBV19 TGTGCCAGTGGTAAATGGGGAGGACTAGGAGCCGGGGAGCTGTTTTTT CASGKWGGLGAGELFF
TRBJ1-4 few NA TRBV29-1 TGCAGCGTTGAGGGGGCGCGGACTAATGAAAAACTGTTTTTT CSVEGARTNEKLFF
TRBJ2-3 NA NA TRBV6-1 TGTGCCAGCAGTGAAACGTGGTCAGGGCTAGATACGCAGTATTTT CASSETWSGLDTQYF
TRBJ2-5 NA NA TRBV10-3 TGTGCCATTTCGGGACTTAAGGGGGAGACCCAGTACTTC CAISGLKGETQYF
TRBJ2-5 many NA TRBV27 TGTGCCAGCAGTCCGGGGTGGGAGACCCAGTACTTC CASSPGWETQYF
TRBJ1-1 many TRBD1 TRBV30 TGTGCCTGGAGTTACTCCGGGACAGCATTGAACACTGAAGCTTTCTTT CAWSYSGTALNTEAFF
TRBJ2-7 few NA TRBV6-1 TGTGCCAGCAGACTAGAGACCTACGAGCAGTACTTC CASRLETYEQYF
TRBJ2-5 NA NA TRBV20-1 TGCAGTGCTAGTCAGCTGGGAGGGGGGGGAGAGACCCAGTACTTC CSASQLGGGGETQYF
TRBJ2-7 many TRBD1 TRBV11-2 TGTGCCAGCAGCTCGGCGGCCGGGACAGGGAGGGCCCCCTCCTACGAGCAGTACTTC CASSSAAGTGRAPSYEQYF
TRBJ2-1 many NA TRBV6-1 TGTGCCAGCAGTGCTATGGGGGATGAGCAGTTCTTC CASSAMGDEQFF
TRBJ2-3 NA NA TRBV10-2 TGCGCCAGCAGTGAGGGGGATAAGGTAGCGGGCACAGATACGCAGTATTTT CASSEGDKVAGTDTQYF
TRBJ1-1 many NA TRBV7-2 TGTGCCAGCAGCTTAGCGCTATACAGGGCCGCGGGCACTGAAGCTTTCTTT CASSLALYRAAGTEAFF
TRBJ2-2 NA NA TRBV20-1 TGCAGTGCTAGAGGTCAGCCGAACACCGGGGAGCTGTTTTTT CSARGQPNTGELFF
TRBJ2-2 many NA TRBV27 TGTGCCAGCAGGGGCCCCAGGCCCCTAAACACCGGGGAGCTGTTTTTT CASRGPRPLNTGELFF
TRBJ2-4 many NA TRBV7-2 TGTGCCAGCAGCCGCGACCGTCTAATTCAGTACTTC CASSRDRLIQYF
TRBJ1-2 NA TRBD1 TRBV19 TGTGCCAGTAGGACGGACAGGGTCGGTAACTATGGCTACACCTTC CASRTDRVGNYGYTF
TRBJ2-5 few TRBD2 TRBV6-1 TGTGCCAGCAGGGGGGGGAGGGAGACCCAGTACTTC CASRGGRETQYF
TRBJ2-6 NA NA TRBV5-1 TGCGCCAGCAGCCACCGTGGCACCCAAGCTGGGGCCAACGTCCTGACTTTC CASSHRGTQAGANVLTF